This T cell receptor (beta chain) was captured by sequencing in a study of control samples from healthy donors and cancer patients. Measured with immunoSEQ multiplex PCR; TCRdb has only the in-frame clones, and not every one. This table has roughly 100,000 clones, about 90% appearing once. Of note for this clone: Other nucleotide sequences from this sample produce the same CDR3.

This sequence was found in a woman between 18 and 29 years old in good health. Sequencing was carried out using blood.

CDR3 residues: CASSGGSPDTQYF. CDR3 bases: TGTGCCAGCAGTGGCGGGAGTCCAGATACGCAGTATTTT. The chain recombines TRBV6-4 with TRBJ2-3, with 7 bases identical to TRBD2. The CDR3 spans 13 residues. J was trimmed by 4 bases and V by 4 bases; bases with no gene match: 2. CDR1 and CDR2 (germline): MRHNA, SNTAGT.